The 27 T cell receptor delta chains in this list originate from one sample, sequenced in a study of gamma-delta T cells after stem cell transplantation. TCRdb re-processed the RT-PCR reads using CATT. Of around 1,800 delta-chain clones listed, 17% were seen once; the top ten hold over 50%. Sequenced material: gamma-delta T cells. The receptors here all came from a human donor. It is not recorded whose cells these are; they may come from a transplant donor.

This clone was detected only a few times. The protein given by TCRdb reflects a much larger clone and differs at residue 11 from this DNA's translation, likely from a read error; the protein shown is the DNA's translation. This chain joins TRDV3 and TRDJ1, with D maybe TRDD3 (6 bases). The ends were cut back, 4 bases at V and 0 bases at J, with 33 bases in the middle. The CDR3 sequence is 20 residues long. Germline lookup yields CDR1 TVYSNPD and CDR2 GDNSRS (reference sequence). The CDR3 loop reads CASGDSTPTGLMANTDKLIF. CDR3 DNA sequence: TGTGCCTCAGGGGACTCTACGCCGACTGGGTTGATGGCCAACACCGATAAACTCATCTTT.

To note about this clone: A much larger clone sits a single nucleotide away, making a read error possible. Other DNA sequences of this sample code for an identical CDR3. The V and J genes are TRDV2 and TRDJ1; the D is unclear. This CDR3 spans 16 amino acids. Germline V gene lookup returns CDR1 GEAIGNYY and CDR2 EKD. The CDR3 DNA follows: TGTGCCTGCGACACCGCGGGCCCCCCGTACACCGATAAACTCATCTTT. It codes for CACDTAGPPYTDKLIF.

This clone was recorded once. The V gene is TRDV1, the J gene TRDJ1, with TRDD3 matching over 9 bases. Trimming cost V 8 bases and J 3 bases; bases outside gene matches: 37. The CDR3 has 24 amino acids. Looked up from germline, CDR1 is TSWWSYY and CDR2 is QGS. The CDR3 loop reads CALYLLFIHRTGGVSGLGADKLIF. CDR3 in DNA: TGTGCTCTTTACCTACTCTTCATACACCGTACTGGGGGAGTGAGCGGGCTTGGTGCCGATAAACTCATCTTT.

As for this clone: The junction departs from germline at one end; a sequencing error may be responsible. This chain links TRDV2 with TRDJ1; TRDD2 is a possible D gene (5 bases). The CDR3 contains 16 residues. The germline CDR1 and CDR2 sequences are GEAIGNYY and EKD. The CDR3 sequence is CACDTDNTKNVPFLTF. CDR3 bases: TGTGCCTGTGACACCGACAACACGAAGAACGTACCTTTCCTTACTTTC.

A remark on this clone: A read error may explain this, as a much larger clone is one base away. Other DNA sequences in the same sample also yield this CDR3. The V call is TRDV2, the J call TRDJ1; the match to TRDD3 covers 11 bases. After removal of 0 bases from V and 1 base from J, the junction contained 18 bases not matched to a gene. The CDR3 loop spans 21 amino acids. The V gene's germline CDR1 is GEAIGNYY and CDR2 EKD. DNA of the CDR3: TGTGCCTGTGACACCGTGTCGCTGGGGGATACTTCCACTCAATCCACCGATAAACTCATCTTT. This sequence encodes CACDTVSLGDTSTQSTDKLIF.

By frequency in the sample, this clone is medium-sized. This chain connects TRDV2 to TRDJ1, with 9 nucleotides matching TRDD3. This CDR3 region has 16 residues. The V gene's germline CDR1 is GEAIGNYY and CDR2 EKD. Trimming cost V 0 bases and J 9 bases; bases outside gene matches: 13. The CDR3 DNA follows: TGTGCCTGTGACACCGTCGGGGATACGAAACTTAAAGAACTCATCTTT. This gives the protein CACDTVGDTKLKELIF.

This clone occurred a few times. This chain connects TRDV2 to TRDJ1; 11 positions match TRDD3. J lost 0 bases, V lost 3 bases, and 8 bases had no gene match. Germline loops: CDR1 GEAIGNYY, CDR2 EKD. This CDR3 is 17 amino acids long. The CDR3: CACDGLGDTRDTDKLIF. The CDR3 nucleotides read TGTGCCTGTGACGGCCTGGGGGATACTAGGGACACCGATAAACTCATCTTT.

The CDR3 nucleotides read TGTGCCTGTGACACCGTCGGGAGTGCACTACTGGTGGATACCCTAGGGTACTGGGACACCCGACAGATGTTTTTC. It translates to CACDTVGSALLVDTLGYWDTRQMFF. V and J are TRDV2 and TRDJ3, with D possibly being TRDD3 (6 bases). Trimming pared 0 bases from V and 3 bases from J, leaving 35 bases between. The germline V gene has CDR1 GEAIGNYY and CDR2 EKD. The CDR3 totals 25 residues.

This clone turned up a few times. The TCRdb record carries a much larger clone's protein, which differs from this DNA's translation at residues 3 and 12; a read error is the likely cause, and the protein listed here is the DNA translation. V and J are TRDV1 and TRDJ1; D ambiguous. This CDR3 spans 17 amino acids. CDR1 and CDR2 from the germline V gene are TSWWSYY and QGS. CDR3: CARGKRITFRAADKLIF. In DNA, the CDR3 is TGTGCTCGTGGGAAACGAATCACATTTCGGGCTGCCGATAAACTCATCTTT.

The table lists this clone with a few counts. The TCRdb record carries a much larger clone's protein, which differs from this DNA's translation at residue 4; a read error is the likely cause, and the protein listed here is the DNA translation. V is TRDV3 and J is TRDJ1; possibly TRDD2 for D (6 bases). CDR1 and CDR2 (germline): TVYSNPD, GDNSRS (reference sequence). The CDR3 extends over 15 amino acids. Trimming pared 2 bases from V and 0 bases from J, leaving 16 bases between. CDR3 protein: CAFPLLPLYTDKLIF. The CDR3 DNA reads TGTGCCTTTCCACTCCTTCCGCTGTACACCGATAAACTCATCTTT.

CDR3 DNA sequence: TGTGCCTGTGATCTACTGGGGGATACGGCCGATAAACTCATCTTT. It encodes CACDLLGDTADKLIF. The chain uses TRDV2 and TRDJ1, with 13 bases lining up with TRDD3. J gave up 3 bases and V 4 bases, and 4 bases lay outside the gene matches. The length of the CDR3 is 15 residues. Germline loops: CDR1 GEAIGNYY, CDR2 EKD.

This rearrangement joins TRDV1 to TRDJ1; D is unclear. V lost 9 bases, J lost 0 bases, and 14 bases lay in between. The CDR3 totals 14 residues. CDR1 and CDR2 (germline): TSWWSYY, QGS. The CDR3 DNA reads TGTGCTCTGATGAGTTCCCTTTACACCGATAAACTCATCTTT. It yields the protein CALMSSLYTDKLIF.

By frequency in the sample, this clone is medium-sized (0.01 to 0.1%). The rearrangement uses TRDV2 and TRDJ1; 9 bases are a match to TRDD3. The CDR3 is 18 amino acids. From germline, CDR1 is GEAIGNYY and CDR2 EKD. J gave up 5 bases and V 3 bases, and 18 bases lay outside the gene matches. DNA for the CDR3: TGTGCCTGTGACCGTACTGGGGGACCCACGAGGGCGGCTGATAAACTCATCTTT. Translating it yields CACDRTGGPTRAADKLIF.

The chain employs TRDV1 and TRDJ1; 7 positions match TRDD2. The CDR3 length is 19 residues. With 11 bases clipped from V and 2 bases from J, the junction kept 26 bases outside the gene matches. Germline-derived CDR1 and CDR2 are TSWWSYY and QGS. As DNA, the CDR3 is TGTGCTATTGTGGCCAGCATTCCTACTTTGGGGACATTGACCGATAAACTCATCTTT. Encoded protein: CAIVASIPTLGTLTDKLIF.

A word on this clone: A much larger clonotype is one base distant, so this may be a read error. V and J are TRDV2 and TRDJ1, with TRDD3 matching over 10 bases. CDR3 length: 19 amino acids. V gave up 0 bases and J gave up 7 bases; unmatched junction bases: 19. Germline CDR1 reads GEAIGNYY; CDR2 reads EKD. The CDR3 loop reads CACDTVMAQLGDRSGKLIF. In nucleotides, the CDR3 is TGTGCCTGTGACACCGTTATGGCTCAGCTGGGGGATAGAAGCGGTAAACTCATCTTT.

This clone was counted only a few times. The chain combines TRDV2 with TRDJ1; 7 nucleotides align to TRDD3. Germline CDR1 GEAIGNYY, CDR2 EKD. V trimming: 0 bases; J trimming: 2 bases; junction bases outside the gene matches: 23. This CDR3 has 21 amino acids. The CDR3 coding sequence is TGTGCCTGTGACACCGTCCGTTTAACTGGGGAACTCTCTGGGGAGACCGATAAACTCATCTTT. Encoded protein: CACDTVRLTGELSGETDKLIF.

There are a few counts of this clone. This could be a read error, since a much larger clone is one nucleotide away. Additional DNA sequences in this sample encode the identical CDR3. The chain carries TRDV2 and TRDJ1; TRDD3 matches 7 bases. Germline trimming cut 4 bases from V and 5 bases from J; bases unmatched to any gene: 18. CDR1 is GEAIGNYY and CDR2 is EKD in the germline V gene. The CDR3 has 17 residues. The CDR3 here is CACERLGANRGTDKLIF. For the CDR3, the DNA is TGTGCCTGTGAGAGGCTGGGGGCGAACCGGGGTACAGATAAACTCATCTTT.

Notes on this clone: An end of the junction differs from the germline gene, which may be a read error. The J gene is TRDJ1, the V gene TRDV2, with D perhaps matching TRDD3 (5 bases). The CDR3 loop spans 20 amino acids. Germline V gene lookup returns CDR1 GEAIGNYY and CDR2 EKD. CDR3 bases: TGTGCCTGTGACACTCTCACTTCTCGGGCTGTTTTCTCTTACACCGATACACTCATCTTT. This codes for CACDTLTSRAVFSYTDTLIF.

This clone was seen only a few times. The TCRdb protein comes from a much larger clone and disagrees with this DNA's translation at residue 4, likely due to a read error; the protein given here is derived from the DNA. The chain combines TRDV2 with TRDJ1, with 9 bases that match TRDD3. CDR1 and CDR2 from the germline V gene are GEAIGNYY and EKD. The CDR3 is 21 amino acids. Trimming at V came to 4 bases and at J to 1 base, leaving 24 bases not matched to a gene. CDR3 sequence: CACETVESNRRTGGLTDKLIF. The DNA of the CDR3 is TGTGCCTGTGAGACCGTTGAGTCCAACCGGCGTACTGGGGGACTCACCGATAAACTCATCTTT.

This clone appeared once. A read error may account for a junction end that differs from germline. The gene calls are TRDV2 and TRDJ3; the D gene is possibly TRDD3 (5 bases). Per germline, CDR1 GEAIGNYY and CDR2 EKD. The CDR3 length is 16 residues. The CDR3 nucleotides read TGTGCCTGTGACACCAGGATCTCCTGGGACACCCCGAAGATGATTTTC. This encodes CACDTRISWDTPKMIF.

With regard to this clone: Translating this DNA gives a protein that differs at residue 8 from the TCRdb one, which belongs to a much larger clone; a read error is likely, and the protein shown is this translation. The CDR3 is CAFMHGERVFGGLYTDKLIF. In DNA form, the CDR3 reads TGTGCCTTTATGCACGGAGAGAGGGTTTTTGGGGGACTTTACACCGATAAACTCATCTTT. The V gene is TRDV3, the J gene TRDJ1; 7 bases line up with TRDD3. With V trimmed by 1 base and J by 0 bases, 23 bases remained unmatched. CDR3 size: 20 residues. CDR1 is TVYSNPD, CDR2 GDNSRS, per germline (reference sequence). The variable domain in full, with the rest retrieved from reference TRDV3 and TRDJ1, is CDKVTQSSPDQTVASGSEVVLLCTYDTVYSNPDLFWYRIRPDYSFQFVFYGDNSRSEGADFTQGRFSVKHILTQKAFHLVISPVRTEDSATYYCAFMHGERVFGGLYTDKLIFGKGTRVTVEP.

A remark on this clone: The protein that TCRdb holds for this DNA derives from a much larger clone and differs from the translated DNA at residue 12, which likely indicates a read error; the protein shown here is translated from the DNA. The CDR3 region is CASGDSTPTGVLANTDKLIF. The CDR3 region has the DNA TGTGCCTCAGGGGACTCTACGCCGACTGGGGTGTTGGCCAACACCGATAAACTCATCTTT. V and J are TRDV3 and TRDJ1; 7 bases are shared with TRDD3. Germline V gene sequence: CDR1 TVYSNPD, CDR2 GDNSRS (reference sequence). V was pared by 4 bases and J by 0 bases, with 26 bases of the junction left unmatched. The CDR3 is made up of 20 amino acids.

The chain links TRDV2 to TRDJ1, with D uncertain. This CDR3 is built from 16 residues. Deletions cut 0 bases from V and 2 bases from J, with 15 bases between. Germline loops: CDR1 GEAIGNYY, CDR2 EKD. Written as DNA, the CDR3 is TGTGCCTGTGACACCGTCGGGTACGCGGAAACCGATAAACTCATCTTT. Protein product: CACDTVGYAETDKLIF.

As to this clone: It is likely a read error: a sequence one base away is far more abundant. Other nucleotide sequences from this sample produce the same CDR3. This chain connects TRDV2 to TRDJ1, with 8 bases that match TRDD3. The V and J ends lost 0 bases and 1 base, in that order; junction bases with no gene match: 21. The CDR3 extends over 21 amino acids. The germline V gene has CDR1 GEAIGNYY and CDR2 EKD. Written as DNA, the CDR3 is TGTGCCTGTGACACCGTTGAGTCCAACCGGCGTACTGGGGGGCTCACCGATAAACTCATCTTT. This encodes CACDTVESNRRTGGLTDKLIF.

The DNA for the CDR3 is TGTGCCTTTTCTTTTATCGGCAGTACTACATGTCGGGGGGATTCTAGCGATAAACTCATCTTT. Amino acid sequence: CAFSFIGSTTCRGDSSDKLIF. This rearrangement joins TRDV3 to TRDJ1, with TRDD3 identical over 7 bases. V was pared by 2 bases and J by 4 bases, with 31 bases of the junction left unmatched. This CDR3 contains 21 residues. In germline, CDR1 is TVYSNPD, CDR2 GDNSRS (reference sequence).

As for this clone: Germline and junction disagree at one end, which may indicate a read error. The gene calls are TRDV3 and TRDJ1; weak D call: TRDD3 (6 bases). This CDR3 is built from 20 residues. CDR1 TVYSNPD and CDR2 GDNSRS come from the germline V gene (reference sequence). CDR3 amino acids: CASGYSTPTGLMANTDTLIF. Written as DNA, the CDR3 is TGTGCCTCAGGGTACTCTACTCCGACTGGGTTGATGGCCAACACCGATACACTCATCTTT.

This clone has only a few counts. This may arise from a read error, as a much more abundant clone is one base away. Other DNA sequences of this sample code for an identical CDR3. The chain has TRDV2 and TRDJ2; possibly TRDD3 for D (6 bases). Looked up from germline, CDR1 is GEAIGNYY and CDR2 is EKD. The CDR3 extends over 14 amino acids. Deletions cut 1 base from V and 7 bases from J, with 12 bases between. The CDR3 bases are TGTGCCTGTGACACTTTTGGGATAAAAGCACAACTCTTCTTT. Residues: CACDTFGIKAQLFF.